The present T cell receptor beta chain was sequenced within a study of patients and donors after allogeneic stem cell transplantation. Germline trimming cut 5 bases from V and 6 bases from J; bases unmatched to any gene: 7. The CDR3 extends over 15 amino acids. TCRdb ran MiXCR on the RT-PCR reads and lists one entry per CDR3 protein. The repertoire holds hundreds of thousands of distinct CDR3 sequences, with roughly 17% as singletons. This clonotype has a count of ten or more. Sequencing used blood, either unsorted or a sorted T cell fraction (not recorded which). The rearrangement uses TRBV12-3 or TRBV12-4 and TRBJ1-1; TRBD1 matches 12 bases. The sequence was collected from a human donor who was either an allogeneic HSCT recipient or a stem cell or donor lymphocyte infusion donor (not recorded which). It is not recorded whose cells these are; they may come from a transplant donor. The CDR3 sequence: CASSGRDRGQSEAFF. The CDR3 DNA reads TGTGCCAGCAGTGGAAGGGACAGGGGGCAATCTGAAGCTTTCTTT.